These T cell receptor beta chains were read from a single sample in a study of identical twins. TCRdb fed the 5' RACE reads into MiXCR, producing one record per CDR3 protein. Of some 730,000 distinct CDR3 sequences in the sample, roughly 18% were seen once. Separately, the same data were catalogued under a study of T cells expressing NK-cell markers.

Sequencing was carried out using PBMCs. The origin of the receptors is a woman aged 18-29 years in good health. Both conserved end residues are part of each CDR3. Each record gives: clone size, D gene, J gene, V gene, CDR3 DNA, CDR3 protein. A D gene is named only where the DNA matches it firmly. Clone size is not always given. Where it is, it says once, few, many or a class for expanded clones.

abundance: NA
d_gene: TRBD1
j_gene: TRBJ1-5
v_gene: TRBV5-6
CDR3nt: TGTGCCAGCAGCACGGGACAGGCCAATCAGCCCCAGCATTTT
CDR3aa: CASSTGQANQPQHF

abundance: many
d_gene: NA
j_gene: TRBJ2-6
v_gene: TRBV3-1
CDR3nt: TGTGCCAGCTCTGGGGCCAACGTCCTGACTTTC
CDR3aa: CASSGANVLTF

abundance: few
d_gene: TRBD1
j_gene: TRBJ1-2
v_gene: TRBV6-5
CDR3nt: TGTGCCAGCAGTTACTCATCAGGGGGTGGCTATGGCTACACCTTC
CDR3aa: CASSYSSGGGYGYTF

abundance: NA
d_gene: NA
j_gene: TRBJ2-3
v_gene: TRBV20-1
CDR3nt: TGCAGTGCCACCTCGGAAGGGCTGGATAGGCAGTATTTT
CDR3aa: CSATSEGLDRQYF

abundance: few
d_gene: NA
j_gene: TRBJ1-1
v_gene: TRBV20-1
CDR3nt: TGCAGTGCTAGAGATGAAGGAAGGGGAGGGAGGACTGAAGCTTTCTTT
CDR3aa: CSARDEGRGGRTEAFF

abundance: NA
d_gene: NA
j_gene: TRBJ2-5
v_gene: TRBV7-9
CDR3nt: TGTGCCAGCAGCTTAGGGGTAGGGAAAGGTTACCAAGAGACCCAGTACTTC
CDR3aa: CASSLGVGKGYQETQYF

abundance: NA
d_gene: TRBD2
j_gene: TRBJ2-3
v_gene: TRBV4-2
CDR3nt: TGTGCCAGCAGCCAAGATGGGCGGGGGGGGACCGCAGATACGCAGTATTTT
CDR3aa: CASSQDGRGGTADTQYF

abundance: NA
d_gene: NA
j_gene: TRBJ1-1
v_gene: TRBV6-6
CDR3nt: TGTGCCAGCAGTCCAAGGGAGGGCACTGAAGCTTTCTTT
CDR3aa: CASSPREGTEAFF

abundance: few
d_gene: NA
j_gene: TRBJ2-1
v_gene: TRBV7-8
CDR3nt: TGTGCCAGCAGCTTAGATCCAGACTTTGAGCAGTTCTTC
CDR3aa: CASSLDPDFEQFF

abundance: NA
d_gene: TRBD2
j_gene: TRBJ2-7
v_gene: TRBV7-2
CDR3nt: TGTGCCAGCAGCTTTAGACTAGCGGGAGGTTCGGACGAGCAGTACTTC
CDR3aa: CASSFRLAGGSDEQYF

abundance: NA
d_gene: NA
j_gene: TRBJ2-2
v_gene: TRBV29-1
CDR3nt: TGCAGCGTTGATCAGGGGACGGGGGAGCTGTTTTTT
CDR3aa: CSVDQGTGELFF

abundance: many
d_gene: NA
j_gene: TRBJ1-5
v_gene: TRBV6-6
CDR3nt: TGTGCCAGCAGCGTCGGATCCCCAATCCAGCATTTT
CDR3aa: CASSVGSPIQHF

abundance: few
d_gene: NA
j_gene: TRBJ2-3
v_gene: TRBV15
CDR3nt: TGTGCCACCAGCAGGCAGGGTCTCCAGCCGTATTTT
CDR3aa: CATSRQGLQPYF

abundance: NA
d_gene: NA
j_gene: TRBJ2-2
v_gene: TRBV20-1
CDR3nt: TGCAGTGCTAGTCGGGACTGGGGCACCGGGGAGCTGTTTTTT
CDR3aa: CSASRDWGTGELFF

abundance: few
d_gene: NA
j_gene: TRBJ2-1
v_gene: TRBV5-1
CDR3nt: TGCGCCAGCAGCTTACGGCTAGCGACGAGGGAGCAGTTCTTC
CDR3aa: CASSLRLATREQFF

abundance: NA
d_gene: NA
j_gene: TRBJ2-3
v_gene: TRBV7-8
CDR3nt: TGTGCCAGCAGCTTTGGGTATTCTAGCACAGATACGCAGTATTTT
CDR3aa: CASSFGYSSTDTQYF

abundance: few
d_gene: TRBD1
j_gene: TRBJ1-4
v_gene: TRBV6-5
CDR3nt: TGTGCCAGCAGTTACCAGATACAGGGGGAACTGTTTTTT
CDR3aa: CASSYQIQGELFF

abundance: few
d_gene: NA
j_gene: TRBJ1-6
v_gene: TRBV20-1
CDR3nt: TGCAGCCCGCGGGACACTCGCCCCTATAATTCACCCCTCCACTTT
CDR3aa: CSPRDTRPYNSPLHF

abundance: few
d_gene: NA
j_gene: TRBJ2-3
v_gene: TRBV6-5
CDR3nt: TGTGCCAGCAGTTACATTGGGTCAGATACGCAGTATTTT
CDR3aa: CASSYIGSDTQYF

abundance: NA
d_gene: TRBD2
j_gene: TRBJ2-5
v_gene: TRBV12-3/TRBV12-4
CDR3nt: TGTGCCAGCAGTTTAAGTCGGCGGGGGAGGACCCAGTACTTC
CDR3aa: CASSLSRRGRTQYF

abundance: many
d_gene: TRBD2
j_gene: TRBJ2-5
v_gene: TRBV20-1
CDR3nt: TGCAGTGCGCGGGAGGGTCAAGAGACCCAGTACTTC
CDR3aa: CSAREGQETQYF

abundance: few
d_gene: TRBD1
j_gene: TRBJ1-4
v_gene: TRBV20-1
CDR3nt: TGCAGTGCTAAGACAGGGTCAACTAATGAAAAACTGTTTTTT
CDR3aa: CSAKTGSTNEKLFF

abundance: NA
d_gene: NA
j_gene: TRBJ2-3
v_gene: TRBV11-2
CDR3nt: TGTGCCAGCAGCTTAGGGGGCCTAGCCACAGATACGCAGTATTTT
CDR3aa: CASSLGGLATDTQYF

abundance: NA
d_gene: TRBD1
j_gene: TRBJ1-2
v_gene: TRBV11-1
CDR3nt: TGTGCCAGCAGCTTAGACCCATGGGACAGGGGGCGCGGAAACTATGGCTACACCTTC
CDR3aa: CASSLDPWDRGRGNYGYTF

abundance: many
d_gene: TRBD1
j_gene: TRBJ2-3
v_gene: TRBV7-9
CDR3nt: TGTGCCAGCAGCCGGAATGTGGACAGGGTTGGTTCTGATACGCAGTATTTT
CDR3aa: CASSRNVDRVGSDTQYF

abundance: NA
d_gene: NA
j_gene: TRBJ1-6
v_gene: TRBV7-9
CDR3nt: TGTGCCGCCAGCATGGGGTCACCCCTCCACTTT
CDR3aa: CAASMGSPLHF

abundance: NA
d_gene: NA
j_gene: TRBJ1-4
v_gene: TRBV23-1
CDR3nt: TGCGCCAGCAGTCAATCGGACAAGGGGGAAAAACTGTTTTTT
CDR3aa: CASSQSDKGEKLFF

abundance: few
d_gene: NA
j_gene: TRBJ1-5
v_gene: TRBV29-1
CDR3nt: TGCAGCGTAGGTGCAGGGAGCTCAAGTCAGCCCCAGCATTTT
CDR3aa: CSVGAGSSSQPQHF

abundance: few
d_gene: NA
j_gene: TRBJ2-1
v_gene: TRBV3-1
CDR3nt: TGTGCCAGCAGCCTCGAGGGGCGGGGTTACAATGAGCAGTTCTTC
CDR3aa: CASSLEGRGYNEQFF

abundance: NA
d_gene: TRBD1
j_gene: TRBJ1-6
v_gene: TRBV20-1
CDR3nt: TGCAGTGCTAGAGATGGAGGGACAGGGGGCGGTTCACCCCTCCACTTT
CDR3aa: CSARDGGTGGGSPLHF

abundance: few
d_gene: NA
j_gene: TRBJ2-3
v_gene: TRBV12-3/TRBV12-4
CDR3nt: TGTGCCAGCAGTTACCTCGCTACCACAGATACGCAGTATTTT
CDR3aa: CASSYLATTDTQYF

abundance: few
d_gene: TRBD2
j_gene: TRBJ2-5
v_gene: TRBV12-3/TRBV12-4
CDR3nt: TGTGCCAGCAGTACTAGCGGGAGTGGAAAGACCCAGTACTTC
CDR3aa: CASSTSGSGKTQYF

abundance: few
d_gene: NA
j_gene: TRBJ2-1
v_gene: TRBV5-1
CDR3nt: TGCGCCAGCAGCGAGGATTTGGGCGGCGATGAGCAGTTCTTC
CDR3aa: CASSEDLGGDEQFF

abundance: few
d_gene: NA
j_gene: TRBJ1-2
v_gene: TRBV18
CDR3nt: TGTGCCAGCTCACCAGAGGGCACCAACTATGGCTACACCTTC
CDR3aa: CASSPEGTNYGYTF

abundance: NA
d_gene: NA
j_gene: TRBJ2-2
v_gene: TRBV5-1
CDR3nt: TGCGCCAGCAGCCTACCTACTGGAGGCGGGGAGCTGTTTTTT
CDR3aa: CASSLPTGGGELFF

abundance: few
d_gene: TRBD2
j_gene: TRBJ2-5
v_gene: TRBV20-1
CDR3nt: TGCAGTGCTGGGACTAGCGAAGAGACCCAGTACTTC
CDR3aa: CSAGTSEETQYF

abundance: NA
d_gene: NA
j_gene: TRBJ2-3
v_gene: TRBV24-1
CDR3nt: TGTGCCACCAGTGATAGCGACAGGCGGGCAGATACGCAGTATTTT
CDR3aa: CATSDSDRRADTQYF

abundance: few
d_gene: TRBD1
j_gene: TRBJ1-4
v_gene: TRBV10-3
CDR3nt: TGTGCCATCAGGCCCGGGACAGGGCATGAAAAACTGTTTTTT
CDR3aa: CAIRPGTGHEKLFF

abundance: NA
d_gene: NA
j_gene: TRBJ1-5
v_gene: TRBV12-3/TRBV12-4
CDR3nt: TGTGCCACAACCAGGGGAAGGCATCAGCCCCAGCATTTT
CDR3aa: CATTRGRHQPQHF

abundance: few
d_gene: NA
j_gene: TRBJ2-7
v_gene: TRBV7-6
CDR3nt: TGTGCCAGCAGCTTAACCGGACAAGCCTACGAGCAGTACTTC
CDR3aa: CASSLTGQAYEQYF

abundance: few
d_gene: NA
j_gene: TRBJ2-7
v_gene: TRBV6-6
CDR3nt: TGTGCCAGCAGTGGTGCTGGGGGCTGGGAGCAGTACTTC
CDR3aa: CASSGAGGWEQYF

abundance: NA
d_gene: TRBD2
j_gene: TRBJ2-1
v_gene: TRBV4-3
CDR3nt: TGCGCCAGCAGCCCCGGAGATAGCGGGAGGAATGAGCAGTTCTTC
CDR3aa: CASSPGDSGRNEQFF